The 19 T cell receptor beta chains given below trace back to one sample, sequenced in a study of CD8+ T cells in alopecia areata. Sequencing templates came from extracted RNA that was reverse transcribed into cDNA. Here immunoSEQ multiplex PCR was the method, and the copy in TCRdb shows in-frame clones only, minus some. There are 150,000 or so clones in the sample; around 47% occur only once, and about 6.3% lies in the top ten. The sample consisted of CD4+ T cells sorted from blood. These receptors originate from a human donor with alopecia areata.

The chain combines TRBV29-1 with TRBJ2-1, with D tentatively TRBD2 (5 bases). V was shortened by 4 bases and J by 12 bases, with 13 bases between the two germline ends. The CDR3 has 11 amino acids. CDR1 and CDR2 from the germline V gene are SQVTM and ANQGSEA. In DNA, the CDR3 is TGCAGCGTTGGGACGGGATCGAGGCAGTTCTTC. This sequence encodes CSVGTGSRQFF.

This clone was detected a few times. The CDR3 DNA sequence: TGTGCCAGCTCAGAACGGGGAGATACGCAGTATTTT. It yields the protein CASSERGDTQYF. This sequence joins TRBV7-9 and TRBJ2-3; D is perhaps TRBD2 (5 bases). V lost 8 bases to trimming and J lost 5 bases, with 11 bases between them. Germline loops: CDR1 SEHNR, CDR2 FQNEAQ (reference sequence). CDR3 length equals 12 residues. Full variable domain (outside the CDR3, taken from reference TRBV7-9 and TRBJ2-3): DTGVSQNPRHKITKRGQNVTFRCDPISEHNRLYWYRQTLGQGPEFLTYFQNEAQLEKSRLLSDRFSAERPKGSFSTLEIQRTEQGDSAMYLCASSERGDTQYFGPGTRLTVL.

The V call is TRBV7-2, the J call TRBJ2-1; perhaps TRBD2 as D (6 bases). The CDR3 contains 16 residues. Germline V gene sequence: CDR1 SGHTA, CDR2 FQGNSA. V gave up 6 bases and J gave up 0 bases, with 15 bases separating them. The DNA for the CDR3 is TGTGCCAGCAGGCCGACTGCGGGGAACTCCTACAATGAGCAGTTCTTC. This encodes CASRPTAGNSYNEQFF.

The V and J genes are TRBV5-1 and TRBJ2-7; perhaps TRBD2 as D (5 bases). Trimming removed 2 bases at V and 4 bases at J, with 7 bases between. CDR3 length: 12 amino acids. Per germline, CDR1 SGHRS and CDR2 YFSETQ. DNA of the CDR3: TGCGCCAGCAGCTTACCGGGGTACGAGCAGTACTTC. Residues: CASSLPGYEQYF.

The chain recombines TRBV30 with TRBJ2-7; D could derive from TRBD1 or TRBD2 (5 bases each). Looked up from germline, CDR1 is GTSNPN and CDR2 is SVGIG (reference sequence). V was trimmed by 8 bases and J by 5 bases, leaving 16 bases between them. The CDR3 consists of 12 residues. The CDR3 loop reads CARVGVDDEQYF. The CDR3 DNA follows: TGTGCCCGGGTGGGGGTAGACGACGAGCAGTACTTC.

Note on this clone: Other DNA sequences of this sample code for an identical CDR3. Written as DNA, the CDR3 is TGTGCCAGTAGTATTGGGGGCTCAAATCAGCCCCAGCATTTT. It translates to CASSIGGSNQPQHF. This chain links TRBV19 with TRBJ1-5; possibly TRBD1 for D (6 bases). CDR1 and CDR2 (germline): LNHDA, SQIVND (reference sequence). Between the trimmed V and J ends, which lost 3 bases and 4 bases, there was a span of 10 bases. The CDR3 loop spans 14 amino acids.

The chain links TRBV2 to TRBJ2-1; 8 nucleotides line up with TRBD1. The germline V gene has CDR1 SNHLY and CDR2 FYNNEI. V shed 6 bases and J 4 bases; nucleotides not matched to a gene: 11. The CDR3 contains 16 residues. This chain's CDR3 is CASSADRVRIYNEQFF. The CDR3 nucleotides read TGTGCCAGCAGCGCGGACAGGGTCCGGATATACAATGAGCAGTTCTTC.

The genes are TRBV7-9 and TRBJ1-1, with D perhaps TRBD1 (6 bases). The CDR3 runs to 16 residues. Germline-derived CDR1 and CDR2 are SEHNR and FQNEAQ (reference sequence). Trimming left V 4 bases short and J 4 bases short, with 19 bases between. CDR3 sequence (DNA): TGTGCCAGCAGCTCCTTTCGGGGGGCGATGTCCACTGAAGCTTTCTTT. Translated, it gives CASSSFRGAMSTEAFF.

The V and J genes are TRBV30 and TRBJ1-2; D ambiguous. Looked up from germline, CDR1 is GTSNPN and CDR2 is SVGIG (reference sequence). There are 11 residues in the CDR3. With 2 bases removed from V and 7 bases from J, the gap between germline ends came to 8 bases. As DNA, the CDR3 is TGTGCCTGGAGTAGGGAGCCTGGCTACACCTTC. This translates into CAWSREPGYTF.

There are a few counts of this clone. The chain is built from TRBV7-9 and TRBJ2-1; the match to TRBD2 covers 9 bases. Germline V gene lookup returns CDR1 SEHNR and CDR2 FQNEAQ (reference sequence). The CDR3 is 16 amino acids. Germline trimming cut 2 bases from V and 8 bases from J; bases unmatched to any gene: 10. The CDR3 sequence is CASSLFRSGRRDEQFF. The CDR3 DNA reads TGTGCCAGCAGCTTATTTCGTAGCGGGAGAAGGGATGAGCAGTTCTTC.

V and J are TRBV4-1 and TRBJ1-2; 9 bases fit TRBD1. The germline CDR1 and CDR2 sequences are MGHRA and YSYEKL. With V trimmed by 1 base and J by 6 bases, 6 bases remained unmatched. CDR3 size: 15 residues. The CDR3 spells CASSQVAGTGNGYTF. The CDR3 nucleotides read TGCGCCAGCAGCCAAGTGGCCGGGACAGGGAATGGCTACACCTTC.

The V gene is TRBV7-3, the J gene TRBJ2-3; D is uncertain. The ends were cut back, 2 bases at V and 5 bases at J, with 8 bases in the middle. The CDR3 runs to 13 residues. The V gene's germline CDR1 is SGHTA and CDR2 FQGTGA. In DNA, the CDR3 is TGTGCCAGCAGCTTATTAGGCGAAGATACGCAGTATTTT. Its protein is CASSLLGEDTQYF.

This clone has a count of ten or more. The chain recombines TRBV28 with TRBJ1-5; 7 bases are shared with TRBD1. The trim removed 10 bases at V and 4 bases at J, leaving 13 bases unmatched. The CDR3 consists of 15 residues. Germline CDR1 reads MDHEN; CDR2 reads SYDVKM. CDR3 region: CATNERQGGNQPQHF. The DNA of the CDR3 is TGTGCCACCAACGAACGACAGGGTGGAAATCAGCCCCAGCATTTT.

This clone has more than one count but fewer than ten. One junction end disagrees with the germline gene, perhaps due to a read error. The V call is TRBV6-6, the J call TRBJ2-2; D is perhaps TRBD1 (6 bases). CDR1 is MNHNY and CDR2 is SVGAGI in the germline V gene (reference sequence). This CDR3 contains 16 residues. The CDR3 region is CASSDSGTSYTGELFF. For the CDR3, the DNA is TGTGCCAGCAGTGACTCCGGGACATCCTACACCGGGGAGCTGTTTTTT.

This rearrangement joins TRBV27 to TRBJ2-1; a possible D gene is TRBD1 (5 bases). This CDR3 spans 15 amino acids. Per germline, CDR1 MNHEY and CDR2 SMNVEV (reference sequence). With 5 bases removed from V and 5 bases from J, the gap between germline ends came to 16 bases. The CDR3 region is CASSPNWIGDNEQFF. The CDR3 coding sequence is TGTGCCAGCAGTCCGAACTGGATAGGGGACAATGAGCAGTTCTTC.

The chain carries TRBV7-9 and TRBJ2-2, with D maybe TRBD2 (5 bases). The CDR3 has 14 residues. Germline V gene data show CDR1 as SEHNR and CDR2 as FQNEAQ (reference sequence). V was pared by 0 bases and J by 4 bases, with 6 bases between. CDR3 sequence: CASSLAEGTGELFF. CDR3 DNA sequence: TGTGCCAGCAGCTTAGCAGAGGGCACCGGGGAGCTGTTTTTT. Drawing the rest from reference TRBV7-9 and TRBJ2-2, the complete variable domain is DTGVSQNPRHKITKRGQNVTFRCDPISEHNRLYWYRQTLGQGPEFLTYFQNEAQLEKSRLLSDRFSAERPKGSFSTLEIQRTEQGDSAMYLCASSLAEGTGELFFGEGSRLTVL.

The chain carries TRBV5-1 and TRBJ2-1, with 8 bases fitting TRBD1. The trim removed 0 bases at V and 7 bases at J, leaving 9 bases unmatched. This CDR3 has 16 residues. Germline V gene sequence: CDR1 SGHRS, CDR2 YFSETQ. Here the CDR3 reads CASSLALDRVWNEQFF. CDR3 in DNA: TGCGCCAGCAGCTTGGCCTTGGACAGGGTATGGAATGAGCAGTTCTTC. Combining the CDR3 with reference TRBV5-1 and TRBJ2-1 gives the whole variable domain KAGVTQTPRYLIKTRGQQVTLSCSPISGHRSVSWYQQTPGQGLQFLFEYFSETQRNKGNFPGRFSGRQFSNSRSEMNVSTLELGDSALYLCASSLALDRVWNEQFFGPGTRLTVL.

This clone was counted a single time. The genes are TRBV6-6 and TRBJ1-1, with D perhaps TRBD1 (5 bases). CDR3 length equals 14 residues. V lost 2 bases and J lost 0, with 7 bases in between. Germline V CDR1 and CDR2: MNHNY, SVGAGI (reference sequence). CDR3 residues: CASSYPGLNTEAFF. CDR3 sequence (DNA): TGTGCCAGCAGTTACCCAGGGTTGAACACTGAAGCTTTCTTT.

The chain carries TRBV27 and TRBJ2-5, with D unclear. CDR1 and CDR2 (germline): MNHEY, SMNVEV (reference sequence). Trimming removed 5 bases at V and 4 bases at J, with 14 bases between. The CDR3 runs to 14 residues. CDR3 in amino acids: CASSLPGSRETQYF. CDR3 nucleotide sequence: TGTGCCAGCAGTCTACCGGGTTCAAGAGAGACCCAGTACTTC.